This TCR beta chain was found in a study of cytomegalovirus exposure and HLA in healthy donors. At the level of the study: The same platform used for the 500 to 850 first-cohort repertoires was also used for the 120 or so validation repertoires, as a later analysis reported.

Assay: immunoSEQ multiplex PCR; the TCRdb copy retains only in-frame clones and omits some. The table shows about 150,000 clones, with 75% to 90% occurring only once. Sequencing was carried out using PBMCs. This clonotype originated in a woman aged 18-29 years in good health and CMV-seropositive.

CDR3 amino acids: CASSLVSSGGWNEQFF. The CDR3, as DNA: TGCGCCAGCAGCTTGGTGTCTAGCGGGGGGTGGAATGAGCAGTTCTTC. The chain joins TRBV5-1 to TRBJ2-1, with 11 nucleotides matching TRBD2. Germline V gives CDR1 SGHRS, CDR2 YFSETQ. The CDR3 has 16 amino acids. Losses at the gene ends were 0 bases for V and 7 bases for J; bases not matched to a gene: 6.